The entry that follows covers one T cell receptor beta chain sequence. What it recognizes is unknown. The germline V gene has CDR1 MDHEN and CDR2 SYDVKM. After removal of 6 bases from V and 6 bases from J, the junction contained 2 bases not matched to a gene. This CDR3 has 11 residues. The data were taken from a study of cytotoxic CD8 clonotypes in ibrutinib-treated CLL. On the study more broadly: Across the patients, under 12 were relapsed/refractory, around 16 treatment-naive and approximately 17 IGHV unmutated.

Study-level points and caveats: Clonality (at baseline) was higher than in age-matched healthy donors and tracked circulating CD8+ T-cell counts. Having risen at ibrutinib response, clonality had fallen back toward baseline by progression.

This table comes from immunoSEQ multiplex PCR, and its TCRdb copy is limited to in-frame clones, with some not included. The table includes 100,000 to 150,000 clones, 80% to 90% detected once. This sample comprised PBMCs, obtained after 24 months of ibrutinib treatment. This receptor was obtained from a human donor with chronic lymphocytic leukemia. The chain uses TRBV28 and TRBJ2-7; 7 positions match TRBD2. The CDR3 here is CASRKRGEQYF. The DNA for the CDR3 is TGTGCCAGCAGGAAGCGGGGCGAGCAGTACTTC. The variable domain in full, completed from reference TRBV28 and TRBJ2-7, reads DVKVTQSSRYLVKRTGEKVFLECVQDMDHENMFWYRQDPGLGLRLIYFSYDVKMKEKGDIPEGYSVSREKKERFSLILESASTNQTSMYLCASRKRGEQYFGPGTRLTVT.